The 17 T cell receptor beta chains listed next were all sequenced from one sample in a study of T cells after yellow fever vaccination. TCRdb independently ran MiXCR on the 5' RACE reads; one entry per CDR3 protein. Altogether around 340,000 distinct CDR3 sequences are present, about an eighth being singletons, with the ten largest covering approximately 3.4%. The sample was CD4+ T cells sorted from PBMCs, taken 15 days after the yellow fever booster vaccination. All receptors derive from a man between 18 and 35 years old who received the YFV17D yellow fever vaccine.

This clonotype has just a few counts. V is TRBV12-3 or TRBV12-4 and J is TRBJ2-7; the D is unclear. Trimming removed 3 bases from V and 2 bases from J, with 8 bases in between. This CDR3 contains 13 residues. This chain's CDR3 is CASSFDPTYEQYV. Here the CDR3 DNA reads TGTGCCAGCAGTTTTGACCCGACCTACGAGCAGTACGTC.

This clonotype has a handful of counts. The chain combines TRBV19 with TRBJ1-5; D unresolved. This CDR3 comprises 12 residues. V was pared by 6 bases and J by 3 bases, with 6 bases between. CDR1 is LNHDA, CDR2 SQIVND, per germline (reference sequence). DNA for the CDR3: TGTGCCAGTAGCACGACCAATCAGCCCCAGCATTTT. Its protein product is CASSTTNQPQHF.

This clonotype was counted only a few times. V and J are TRBV21-1 and TRBJ2-1. TRBV21-1 represents a pseudogene. The CDR3 runs 11 residues. CDR3 loop: CASRSENEQFF. CDR3 coding DNA: TGTGCCAGCAGGAGCGAGAATGAGCAGTTCTTC.

This sequence joins TRBV6-5 and TRBJ2-6; 9 nucleotides match TRBD1. The germline V gene has CDR1 MNHEY and CDR2 SVGAGI. Trimming took 6 bases from V and 8 from J; bases not matched to a gene: 8. The CDR3 totals 15 residues. DNA of the CDR3: TGTGCCAGCAGAGCCGGGACAGGGTTTACCAACGTCCTGACTTTC. Translation gives CASRAGTGFTNVLTF.

This clonotype was observed many times. The V gene is TRBV28, the J gene TRBJ2-7; perhaps TRBD2 as D (6 bases). V was cut by 4 bases and J by 0 bases, with 13 bases left in between. The germline V gene has CDR1 MDHEN and CDR2 SYDVKM. The CDR3 runs to 15 residues. CDR3 bases: TGTGCCAGCAGTTCCCCCGGGACTGCCTCCTACGAGCAGTACGTC. It codes for CASSSPGTASYEQYV.

This chain links TRBV20-1 with TRBJ2-1; possible D gene TRBD2, 5 bases. The CDR3 has 13 amino acids. Germline V gene data show CDR1 as DFQATT and CDR2 as SNEGSKA (reference sequence). The V and J ends lost 6 bases and 9 bases respectively, with 18 bases between them. This CDR3 reads CSAWSSGVSEQFF. CDR3 DNA: TGCAGTGCGTGGTCCAGCGGAGTATCTGAGCAGTTCTTC.

This chain connects TRBV14 to TRBJ2-1; D remains ambiguous. V was shortened by 2 bases and J by 15 bases, with 17 bases between the two germline ends. Germline lookup yields CDR1 SGHDN and CDR2 FVKESK. This CDR3 has 13 residues. CDR3 in amino acids: CASSQLSVGQLFF. CDR3 nucleotide sequence: TGTGCCAGCAGCCAACTTTCCGTAGGGCAGTTGTTCTTC.

CDR3 sequence (DNA): TGTGCCAGCTCACGGGACAGGGCGGAAAAACTGTTTTTT. Translated, it gives CASSRDRAEKLFF. The chain uses TRBV18 and TRBJ1-4; TRBD1 aligns across 9 bases. With 4 bases clipped from V and 8 bases from J, the junction kept 2 bases outside the gene matches. CDR3 length equals 13 residues. Germline values: CDR1 KGHSH, CDR2 LQKENI.

The CDR3 region has the DNA TGTGCCAGCTCACCACTTGGGGGTCTACGGCAGTACGTC. This encodes CASSPLGGLRQYV. The V gene is TRBV18, the J gene TRBJ2-7; D possibly matches TRBD1 or TRBD2 (5 bases each). Germline CDR1 KGHSH, CDR2 LQKENI. Trimming pared 1 base from V and 9 bases from J, leaving 13 bases between. The CDR3 consists of 13 residues.

This clonotype was counted only a few times. The J gene is TRBJ2-1, the V gene TRBV28, with 8 bases identical to TRBD1. J was trimmed by 6 bases and V by 8 bases; bases with no gene match: 12. CDR1 is MDHEN and CDR2 is SYDVKM in the germline V gene. This CDR3 has 15 amino acids. CDR3 amino acids: CASGNTGGYGNEQFF. CDR3 DNA: TGTGCCAGCGGGAATACAGGGGGATATGGCAATGAGCAGTTCTTC.

The V gene is TRBV5-6, the J gene TRBJ2-3; D is undetermined. The V gene's germline CDR1 is SGHDT and CDR2 YYEEEE. The CDR3 runs 14 residues. Trimming cost V 1 base and J 0 bases, with 6 bases left between them. The CDR3 sequence: CASSLTSSTDTQYF. The CDR3 nucleotides read TGTGCCAGCAGCTTGACGTCTAGCACAGATACGCAGTATTTT.

This clonotype was detected only a few times. The rearrangement joins TRBV5-1 to TRBJ1-1; D remains unclear. Trimming took 2 bases from V and 3 from J, leaving 14 bases between them. The CDR3 runs to 15 residues. Germline values: CDR1 SGHRS, CDR2 YFSETQ. CDR3 sequence: CASSFRRWRDTEAFF. The CDR3 nucleotides are TGCGCCAGCAGCTTCCGGCGTTGGCGGGACACTGAAGCTTTCTTT.

This clonotype was recorded at least ten times. The genes are TRBV5-1 and TRBJ2-3, with D possibly TRBD1 on 6 matching bases. The CDR3 runs 15 residues. Germline V gene data show CDR1 as SGHRS and CDR2 as YFSETQ. V was clipped by 4 bases and J by 0 bases, with 12 bases between them. CDR3 sequence (DNA): TGCGCCAGCAGCAGGGGACACCCTAGCACAGATACGCAGTATTTT. Its protein product is CASSRGHPSTDTQYF.

This sequence joins TRBV5-1 and TRBJ2-2; weak D call: TRBD1 (6 bases). CDR1 and CDR2 from the germline V gene are SGHRS and YFSETQ. The length of the CDR3 is 15 residues. With 0 bases removed from V and 6 bases from J, the gap between germline ends came to 12 bases. CDR3 coding DNA: TGCGCCAGCAGCTTGGGCCCACAGGGATCCGGGGAGCTGTTTTTT. Translating it yields CASSLGPQGSGELFF.

This clonotype was seen a handful of times. V and J are TRBV5-1 and TRBJ2-3, with 11 bases aligning to TRBD1. The germline V gene encodes CDR1 SGHRS and CDR2 YFSETQ. This CDR3 region has 17 residues. The ends lost 3 bases at V and 3 bases at J; junction bases unmatched: 9. CDR3 nucleotide sequence: TGCGCCAGCAGCTGGACCGGGACAGGGGGAACGACAGATACGCAGTATTTT. Amino acids: CASSWTGTGGTTDTQYF.

This clonotype came up a few times. The rearrangement joins TRBV27 to TRBJ1-2; possibly TRBD1 for D (6 bases). Germline CDR1 and CDR2: MNHEY and SMNVEV (reference sequence). Trimming stripped 5 bases from V and 5 bases from J, with 15 bases between. The CDR3 contains 14 residues. CDR3 protein: CASSLTGLGYGYTF. In DNA form, the CDR3 reads TGTGCCAGCAGTCTTACAGGGCTAGGGTATGGCTACACCTTC.

V usage is TRBV25-1 and J usage is TRBJ2-3; perhaps D is TRBD1 or TRBD2 (5 bases each). Germline CDR1 is MGHDK and CDR2 is SYGVNS. The CDR3 length is 18 residues. V dropped 3 bases and J dropped 2 bases, with 21 bases sitting between them. Here the CDR3 DNA reads TGTGCCAGCAGTGATACGCTCTGGGACGGAGATTTCACAGATACGCAGTATTTT. Residues: CASSDTLWDGDFTDTQYF.